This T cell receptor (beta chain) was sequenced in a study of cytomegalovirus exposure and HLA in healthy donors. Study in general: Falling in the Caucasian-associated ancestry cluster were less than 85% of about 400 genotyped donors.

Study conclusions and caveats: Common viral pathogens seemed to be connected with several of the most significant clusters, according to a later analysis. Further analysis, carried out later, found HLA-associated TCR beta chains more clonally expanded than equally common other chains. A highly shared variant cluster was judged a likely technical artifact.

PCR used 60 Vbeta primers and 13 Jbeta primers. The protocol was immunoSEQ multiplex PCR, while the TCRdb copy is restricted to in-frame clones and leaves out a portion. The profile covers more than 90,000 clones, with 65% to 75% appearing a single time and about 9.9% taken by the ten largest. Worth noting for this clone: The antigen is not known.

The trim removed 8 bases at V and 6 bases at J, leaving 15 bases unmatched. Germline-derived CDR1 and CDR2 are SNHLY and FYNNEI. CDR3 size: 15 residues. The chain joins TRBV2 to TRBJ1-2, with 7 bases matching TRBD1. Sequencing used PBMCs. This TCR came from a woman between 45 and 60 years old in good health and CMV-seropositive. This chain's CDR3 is CASGRTGDHLNGYTF. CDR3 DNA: TGTGCCAGCGGACGCACAGGGGATCATCTTAATGGCTACACCTTC.